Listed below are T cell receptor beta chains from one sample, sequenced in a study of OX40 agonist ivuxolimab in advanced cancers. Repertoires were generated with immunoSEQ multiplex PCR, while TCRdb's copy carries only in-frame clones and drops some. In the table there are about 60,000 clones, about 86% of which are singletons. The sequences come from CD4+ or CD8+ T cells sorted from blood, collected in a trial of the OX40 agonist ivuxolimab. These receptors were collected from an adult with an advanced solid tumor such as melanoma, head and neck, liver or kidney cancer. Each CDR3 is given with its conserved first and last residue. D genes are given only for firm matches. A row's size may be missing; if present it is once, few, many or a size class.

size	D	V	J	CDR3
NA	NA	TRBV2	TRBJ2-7	CASSDVGNDPEQYF
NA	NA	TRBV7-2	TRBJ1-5	CASSLERIQPQHF
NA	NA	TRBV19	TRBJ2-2	CASSIGGPSTGELFF
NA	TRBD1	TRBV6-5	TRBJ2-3	CASRTGFSTDTQYF
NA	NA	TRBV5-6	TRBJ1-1	CASSLFLVGNTEAFF
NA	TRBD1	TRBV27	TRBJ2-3	CASSSGTGRGGTQYF
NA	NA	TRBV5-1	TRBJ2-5	CASSVSGLFQETQYF
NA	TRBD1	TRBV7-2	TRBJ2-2	CASSSGTGGFGELFF
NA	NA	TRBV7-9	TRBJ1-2	CASTGTATNYGYTF
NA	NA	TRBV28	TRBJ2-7	CASSLQGGSYEQYF
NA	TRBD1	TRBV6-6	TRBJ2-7	CASTLRDRGHEQYF
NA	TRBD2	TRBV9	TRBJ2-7	CASSLAGLAANEQYF
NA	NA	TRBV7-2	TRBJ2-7	CASSPPRGSGSYEQYF
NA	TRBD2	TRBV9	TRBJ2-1	CASSVGSGGPISYNEQFF
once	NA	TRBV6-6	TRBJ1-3	CASSFSGNTIYF
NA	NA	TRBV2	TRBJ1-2	CASSDGVGGYTF
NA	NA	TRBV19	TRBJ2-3	CASSLTTTYTDTQYF
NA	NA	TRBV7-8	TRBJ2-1	CASSFGGRGEDNEQFF
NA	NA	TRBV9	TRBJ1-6	CASSVGGNNSPLHF
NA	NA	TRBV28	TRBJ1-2	CASSWGDGGYGYTF
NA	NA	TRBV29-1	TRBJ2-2	CSVGSATNTGELFF
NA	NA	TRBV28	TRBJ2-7	CASSPTTGHEQYF
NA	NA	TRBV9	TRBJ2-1	CASSRDGGNAFF
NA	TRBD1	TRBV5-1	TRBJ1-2	CASSLDGPGQAYGYTF
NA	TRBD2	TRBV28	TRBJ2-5	CASRPPRLAGTETQYF
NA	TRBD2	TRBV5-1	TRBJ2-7	CASSVPSGRAREQYF
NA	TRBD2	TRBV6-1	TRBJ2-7	CASSRTSGSYEQYF
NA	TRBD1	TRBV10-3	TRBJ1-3	CAISAPPRQGMSGNTIYF
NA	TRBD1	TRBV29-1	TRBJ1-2	CSVGGGEGYGYTF
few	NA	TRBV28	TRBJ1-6	CASSQSGGNSPLHF
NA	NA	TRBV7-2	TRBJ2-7	CASSLGGAGLNEQYF
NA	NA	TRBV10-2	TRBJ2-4	CASSESADIQYF
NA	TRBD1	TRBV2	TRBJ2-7	CASSRTGGYEQYF
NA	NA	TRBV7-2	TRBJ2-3	CASSLGAVTDTQYF
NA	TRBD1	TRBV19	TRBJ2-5	CASSILPGQGARTQYF
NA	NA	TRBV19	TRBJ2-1	CASSIRGGEQFF
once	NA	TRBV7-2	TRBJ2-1	CASSLGGPSYNEQFF
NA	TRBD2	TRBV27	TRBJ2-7	CASSLGSGGYEQYF
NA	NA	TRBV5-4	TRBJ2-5	CASSSTGYRETQYF
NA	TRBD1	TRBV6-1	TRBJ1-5	CASSDSLDRGLRNQPQHF
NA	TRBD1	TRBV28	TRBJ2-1	CASSFLPGTGVDNEQFF